This T cell receptor beta chain was captured by sequencing in a study of beta chain features in type 1 diabetes. On this clone: Antigen unknown.

The sequenced template was cDNA made from the entire isolated RNA. Produced via immunoSEQ multiplex PCR; TCRdb's table is partial and in-frame only. The profile shows around 250,000 clones, around a quarter of them singletons. The study, taken as a whole, reports: Shorter TCRB CDR3s, moderately but significantly so, were found in Type 1 diabetes patients in all four CD4+ subsets. Amplification by PCR could prefer shorter templates, with the same effect in patients and controls.

In all sorted populations, purity surpassed 98%. Deletions cut 5 bases from V and 1 base from J, with 11 bases between. The V gene's germline CDR1 is SGHTA and CDR2 FQGNSA. The length of the CDR3 is 14 residues. V gene TRBV7-2 combines with J gene TRBJ1-1; D perhaps matches TRBD1 (6 bases). This clonotype originated in a man aged 25 to 40 in good health. The specimen sequenced was central memory CD4+ T cells from blood. The CDR3 protein is CASSLGQRNTEAFF. CDR3 sequence (DNA): TGTGCCAGCAGCCTAGGACAGAGGAACACTGAAGCTTTCTTT.